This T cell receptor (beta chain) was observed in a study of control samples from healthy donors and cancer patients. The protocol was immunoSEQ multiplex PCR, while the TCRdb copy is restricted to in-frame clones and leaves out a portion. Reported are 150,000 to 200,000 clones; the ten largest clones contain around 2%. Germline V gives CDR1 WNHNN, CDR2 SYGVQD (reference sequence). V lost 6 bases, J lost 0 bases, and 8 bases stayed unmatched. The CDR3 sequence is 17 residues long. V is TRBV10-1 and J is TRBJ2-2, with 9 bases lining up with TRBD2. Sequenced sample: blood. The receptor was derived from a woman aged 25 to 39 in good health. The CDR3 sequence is CASRVKGTSPNTGELFF. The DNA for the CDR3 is TGCGCCAGCAGAGTGAAAGGGACTAGCCCGAACACCGGGGAGCTGTTTTTT.